This record concerns one TCR beta chain sequence. V shed 5 bases and J 5 bases; nucleotides not matched to a gene: 10. The CDR3 consists of 15 residues. The germline V gene encodes CDR1 SGHNT and CDR2 YENEEA. The sample comes from a study of blood T cell repertoires in COVID-19. Assay: immunoSEQ multiplex PCR; the TCRdb copy retains only in-frame clones and omits some. The repertoire holds about 160,000 clones, with 82% as singletons. Sequenced: peripheral blood. This chain uses TRBV11-3 with TRBJ1-1; 8 bases are shared with TRBD1. This TCR was sampled from a woman aged 80 or older with active or convalescent COVID-19. The CDR3 sequence: CASSPGQGDTTEAFF. The CDR3 coding sequence is TGTGCCAGCAGCCCCGGACAGGGTGATACGACTGAAGCTTTCTTT.